This T cell receptor (beta chain) derives from a study of OX40 agonist ivuxolimab in advanced cancers. The CDR3 consists of 14 residues. The V and J ends lost 3 bases and 3 bases respectively, with 7 bases between them. CDR1 SGDLS and CDR2 YYNGEE come from the germline V gene. This clone was found a few times. The repertoire was sequenced with immunoSEQ multiplex PCR; TCRdb's copy has only in-frame clones and lacks some. The table shows tens of thousands of clones, with 90% to 95% occurring only once. The gene calls are TRBV9 and TRBJ1-6, with D unclear. Sequenced here: CD4+ or CD8+ T cells sorted from blood, sampled in a trial of the OX40 agonist ivuxolimab. The TCR comes from an adult with an advanced solid tumor such as melanoma, head and neck, liver or kidney cancer. CDR3 bases: TGTGCCAGCAGCGGGACCGGCTATAATTCACCCCTCCACTTT. This sequence encodes CASSGTGYNSPLHF. Complete variable domain (other parts from reference TRBV9 and TRBJ1-6): DSGVTQTPKHLITATGQRVTLRCSPRSGDLSVYWYQQSLDQGLQFLIQYYNGEERAKGNILERFSAQQFPDLHSELNLSSLELGDSALYFCASSGTGYNSPLHFGNGTRLTVT.